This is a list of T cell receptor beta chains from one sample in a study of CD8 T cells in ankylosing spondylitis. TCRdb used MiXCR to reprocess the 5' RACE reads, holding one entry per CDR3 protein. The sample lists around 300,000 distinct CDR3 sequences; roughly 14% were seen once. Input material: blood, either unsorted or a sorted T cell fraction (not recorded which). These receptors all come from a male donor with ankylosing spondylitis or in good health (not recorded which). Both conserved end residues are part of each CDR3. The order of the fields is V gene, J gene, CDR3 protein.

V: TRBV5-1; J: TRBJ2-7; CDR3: CASSFNGGKYEQYF
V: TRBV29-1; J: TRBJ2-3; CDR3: CSVEGVNTQYF
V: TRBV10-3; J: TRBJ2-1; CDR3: CAINQRGNNEQFF
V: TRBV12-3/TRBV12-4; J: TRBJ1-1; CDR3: CASRGINTEAFF
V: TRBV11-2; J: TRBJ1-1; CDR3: CASSQSGGFMNTEAFF
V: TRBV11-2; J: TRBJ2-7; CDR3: CASSLDVGRRAF
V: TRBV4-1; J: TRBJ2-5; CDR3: CASSQATRQETQYF
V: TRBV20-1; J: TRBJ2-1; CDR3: CSASGRLGEYEQFF
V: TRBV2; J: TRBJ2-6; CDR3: CASSGETDTLSGANVLTF
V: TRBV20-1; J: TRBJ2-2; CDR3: CSARGLAGGQATGELFF
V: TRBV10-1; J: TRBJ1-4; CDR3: CASSESLGFGKLFF
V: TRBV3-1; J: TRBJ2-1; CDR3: CASGGRTSGGFYNEQFF
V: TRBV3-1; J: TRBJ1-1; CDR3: CASSPFGTGGMDTEAFF
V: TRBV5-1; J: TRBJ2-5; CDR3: CASSPRGGPVETQYF
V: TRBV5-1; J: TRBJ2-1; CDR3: CASSSTGTRGNEQFF
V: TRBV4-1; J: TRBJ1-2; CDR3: CASSQERTYGYTF
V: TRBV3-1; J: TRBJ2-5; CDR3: CASSQGPEAVRTQYF
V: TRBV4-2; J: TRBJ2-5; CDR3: CASSRALGWEETQYF
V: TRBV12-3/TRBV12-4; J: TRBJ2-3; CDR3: CASSSRTSGSGTDTQYF
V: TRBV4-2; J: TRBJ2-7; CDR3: CASSQVPGTASYEQYF
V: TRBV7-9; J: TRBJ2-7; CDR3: CASGTHDEQYF
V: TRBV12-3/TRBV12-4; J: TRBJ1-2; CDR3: CASRQTGPGGGYTF
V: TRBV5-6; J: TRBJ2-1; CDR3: CASSSPGDWTYNEQFF
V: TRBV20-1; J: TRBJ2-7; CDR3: CSARGLQGTSYEQYF
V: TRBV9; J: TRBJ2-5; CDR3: CASSTTSPGGRETQYF
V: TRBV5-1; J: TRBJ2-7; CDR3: CASSGRGNYEQYF
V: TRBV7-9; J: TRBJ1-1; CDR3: CASSLWDRDGTEAFF
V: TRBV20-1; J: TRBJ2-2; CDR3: CSAQKLVAGVPGELFF
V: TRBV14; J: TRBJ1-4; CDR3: CASSQGRREKLFF
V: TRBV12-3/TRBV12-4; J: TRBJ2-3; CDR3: CASSLLRRGLAGPPGGDTQYF
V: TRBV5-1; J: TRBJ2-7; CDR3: CASSFGSGLSYEQYF
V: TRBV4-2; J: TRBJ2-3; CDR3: CASSQDGAFIRTDTQYF
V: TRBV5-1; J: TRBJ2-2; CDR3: CASSQLAGATNTGELFF
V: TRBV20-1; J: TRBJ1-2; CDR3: CCARDDDRGRIYGYTF
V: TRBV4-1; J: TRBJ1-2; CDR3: CASSQEVGHIYGYTF
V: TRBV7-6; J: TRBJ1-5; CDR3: CASSLNQGLGQPQHF
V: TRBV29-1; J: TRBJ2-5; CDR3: CSVTPGEETQYF
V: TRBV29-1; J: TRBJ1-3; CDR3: CSALQGDGNTIYF
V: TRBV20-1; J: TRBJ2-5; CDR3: CSARVGGREETQYF
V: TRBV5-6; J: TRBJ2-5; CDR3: CASSLTRPFQETQYF
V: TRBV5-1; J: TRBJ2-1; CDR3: CASSHGVQRGNNEQFF
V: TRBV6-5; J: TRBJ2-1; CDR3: CASSSAGQGNEQFF
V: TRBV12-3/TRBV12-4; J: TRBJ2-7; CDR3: CASSGGGLYEQYF
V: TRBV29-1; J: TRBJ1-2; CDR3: CSVEGGPWGYTF
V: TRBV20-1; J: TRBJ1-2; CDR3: CSASEGEGGYTF
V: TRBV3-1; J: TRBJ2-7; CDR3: CASSPRTYEQYF
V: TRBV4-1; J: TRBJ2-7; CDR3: CASSQDRAGIRNEQYF
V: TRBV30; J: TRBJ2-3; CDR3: CAWSTGLADTQYF
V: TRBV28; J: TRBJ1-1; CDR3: CASSPPEGTEAFF
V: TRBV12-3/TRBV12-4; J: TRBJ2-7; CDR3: CASSLGSGAVTLEQYF
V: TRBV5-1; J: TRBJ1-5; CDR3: CASRHNPGDQPQHF
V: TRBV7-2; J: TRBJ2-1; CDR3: CASSLVGLAGNEQFF
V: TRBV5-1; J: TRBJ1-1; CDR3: CASSVTVNTEAFF
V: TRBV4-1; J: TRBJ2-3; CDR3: CASSPLDEFTDTQYF
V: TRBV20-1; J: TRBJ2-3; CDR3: CSASHRTDTQYF
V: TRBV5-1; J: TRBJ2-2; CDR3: CASSLTTTEARELFF
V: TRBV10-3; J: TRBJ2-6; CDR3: CAISGTDSNSGANVLTF
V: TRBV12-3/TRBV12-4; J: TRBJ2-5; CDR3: CASSLTSSGQETQYF
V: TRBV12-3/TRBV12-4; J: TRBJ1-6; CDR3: CASRPDGDSPLHF